This TCR beta chain was recovered during a study of CD8 T cells in ankylosing spondylitis. Study-level results: The authors reported significant enrichment of disease-linked clones in matched ankylosing spondylitis synovial fluid. A number of the motif variants had already been described in reactive arthritis synovial fluid and blood. Made up of roughly 8 highly homologous variants, a TCR beta motif appeared characteristic of ankylosing spondylitis blood.

CDR1 is SGHTA and CDR2 is FQGNSA in the germline V gene. After removal of 10 bases from V and 1 base from J, the junction contained 6 bases not matched to a gene. CDR3 length: 14 residues. The sample holds a few counts of this clonotype. Its antigen is unidentified. A quantitative 5'-RACE method, one with molecular barcodes, was used to make TCR beta libraries. TCRdb re-called the 5' RACE reads through MiXCR, storing one row per CDR3 protein. The sample carries about 240,000 distinct CDR3 sequences, under 30% recorded once. V and J are TRBV7-2 and TRBJ2-5; the match to TRBD2 covers 10 bases. The sample consisted of blood, either unsorted or a sorted T cell fraction (not recorded which). This TCR came from a male donor with ankylosing spondylitis or in good health (not recorded which). CDR3 in DNA: TGTGCCACATCAGCGGGGGGGTCCCAAGAGACCCAGTACTTC. Protein sequence: CATSAGGSQETQYF.